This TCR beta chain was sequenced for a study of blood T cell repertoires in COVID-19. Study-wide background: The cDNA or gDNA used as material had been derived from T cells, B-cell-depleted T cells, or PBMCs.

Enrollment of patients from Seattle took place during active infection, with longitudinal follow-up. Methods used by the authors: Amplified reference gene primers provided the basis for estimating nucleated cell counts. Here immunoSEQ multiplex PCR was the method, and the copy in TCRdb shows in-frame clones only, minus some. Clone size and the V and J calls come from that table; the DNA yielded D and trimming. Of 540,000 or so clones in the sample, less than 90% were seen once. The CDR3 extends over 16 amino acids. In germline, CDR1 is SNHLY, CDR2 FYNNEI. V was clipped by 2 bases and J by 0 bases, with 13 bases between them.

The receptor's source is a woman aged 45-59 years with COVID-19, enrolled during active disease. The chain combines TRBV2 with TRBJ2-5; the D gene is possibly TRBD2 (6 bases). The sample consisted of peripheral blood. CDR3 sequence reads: CASSERRAEYQETQYF. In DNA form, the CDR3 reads TGTGCCAGCAGTGAAAGGAGGGCAGAGTACCAAGAGACCCAGTACTTC. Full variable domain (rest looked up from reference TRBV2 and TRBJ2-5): EPEVTQTPSHQVTQMGQEVILRCVPISNHLYFYWYRQILGQKVEFLVSFYNNEISEKSEIFDDQFSVERPDGSNFTLKIRSTKLEDSAMYFCASSERRAEYQETQYFGPGTRLLVL.